The clone carrying this TCR beta chain was observed a few times. The sample originates from a study of patients and donors after allogeneic stem cell transplantation. The V gene end was trimmed by 3 bases and the J gene end by 0 bases; junction bases not matched to a gene: 7. This CDR3 has 16 amino acids. CDR1 and CDR2 from the germline V gene are MGHDK and SYGVNS. In TCRdb, the RT-PCR reads were re-called with MiXCR into one record per CDR3 protein. Here the sample spans about 960,000 distinct CDR3 sequences, more than 15% being singletons. Sequences were obtained from blood, either unsorted or a sorted T cell fraction (not recorded which). The receptor was isolated from a human donor who was either an allogeneic HSCT recipient or a stem cell or donor lymphocyte infusion donor (not recorded which). It is not recorded whose cells these are; they may come from a transplant donor. The chain links TRBV25-1 to TRBJ2-7; 8 bases align to TRBD2. CDR3 protein: CASSENRLAGSYEQYF. For the CDR3, the DNA is TGTGCCAGCAGTGAGAATCGGCTAGCGGGCTCCTACGAGCAGTACTTC.